Below are 15 T cell receptor beta chains sequenced from a single sample in a study of blood T cell repertoires in COVID-19. Sequenced by immunoSEQ multiplex PCR; TCRdb stores in-frame clones only, minus some. This sample has 300,000 or so clones; more than 75% occur once, and the top ten carry 1%. Sequencing was done on a sample of peripheral blood. The receptors were gathered from a man aged 50 or older with active or convalescent COVID-19.

The chain uses TRBV9 and TRBJ2-1; 8 bases map to TRBD1. J lost 3 bases, V lost 4 bases, and 3 bases had no gene match. Germline loops: CDR1 SGDLS, CDR2 YYNGEE. The CDR3 has 14 residues. CDR3 nucleotides: TGTGCCAGCAGCCCAACAGGGGGCTACAATGAGCAGTTCTTC. Encoded protein: CASSPTGGYNEQFF.

The V call is TRBV28, the J call TRBJ2-2; D remains unclear. Germline loops: CDR1 MDHEN, CDR2 SYDVKM. The CDR3 length is 12 residues. Trimming took 10 bases from V and 1 from J, leaving 7 bases between them. Here the CDR3 reads CATPGNTGELFF. The CDR3, as DNA: TGTGCCACCCCCGGGAACACCGGGGAGCTGTTTTTT.

This chain joins TRBV10-3 and TRBJ1-1, with 9 bases identical to TRBD1. After removal of 5 bases from V and 1 base from J, the junction contained 5 bases not matched to a gene. The CDR3 extends over 15 amino acids. Germline CDR1 reads ENHRY; CDR2 reads SYGVKD. The CDR3 DNA follows: TGTGCCATCAGTTACGGACAGGGGCAGAACACTGAAGCTTTCTTT. Translation: CAISYGQGQNTEAFF.

The chain uses TRBV5-1 and TRBJ1-1, with D unresolved. Trimming removed 1 base from V and 3 bases from J, with 7 bases in between. Germline lookup yields CDR1 SGHRS and CDR2 YFSETQ. The CDR3 is 13 residues long. CDR3 DNA: TGCGCCAGCAGCTTGAACGGGGACACTGAAGCTTTCTTT. Its translation is CASSLNGDTEAFF.

The V and J genes are TRBV6-6 and TRBJ1-2; D perhaps matches TRBD1 (5 bases). The CDR3 runs to 14 residues. V lost 6 bases and J lost 0, with 11 bases in between. Germline CDR1 reads MNHNY; CDR2 reads SVGAGI (reference sequence). As DNA, the CDR3 is TGTGCCAGCAGACTAGGAGGGGCTAACTATGGCTACACCTTC. Translation gives CASRLGGANYGYTF.

This clone was recorded once. The chain joins TRBV10-3 to TRBJ1-5, with D maybe TRBD1 (5 bases). Germline assignment: CDR1 ENHRY and CDR2 SYGVKD. CDR3 size: 15 residues. Trimming pared 6 bases from V and 2 bases from J, leaving 14 bases between. In nucleotides, the CDR3 is TGTGCCATCAGGTCCCAGGGTATGGGCAATCAGCCCCAGCATTTT. Protein product: CAIRSQGMGNQPQHF.

The chain combines TRBV4-1 with TRBJ1-3; a possible D gene is TRBD1 (5 bases). The CDR3 totals 15 residues. Looked up from germline, CDR1 is MGHRA and CDR2 is YSYEKL. The V and J ends lost 0 bases and 4 bases respectively, with 10 bases between them. CDR3 loop: CASSQDGAGGNTIYF. The CDR3, as DNA: TGCGCCAGCAGCCAAGATGGGGCAGGCGGAAACACCATATATTTT.

This clone has more than one count but fewer than ten. V is TRBV6-5 and J is TRBJ2-7; 7 nucleotides align to TRBD1. V was clipped by 6 bases and J by 7 bases; unmatched bases: 6. The CDR3 covers 12 residues. Germline V gene sequence: CDR1 MNHEY, CDR2 SVGAGI. The CDR3 nucleotides read TGTGCCAGCAGCACCGGGACAGAAGAGCAGTACTTC. Translation: CASSTGTEEQYF.

The V call is TRBV4-1, the J call TRBJ1-2; D not certain. The CDR3 is 15 residues long. Trimming took 0 bases from V and 2 from J, leaving 10 bases between them. Germline CDR1 MGHRA, CDR2 YSYEKL. For the CDR3, the DNA is TGCGCCAGCAGCCAAGATGTGGGCAGGAACTATGGCTACACCTTC. As protein: CASSQDVGRNYGYTF.

The chain is built from TRBV27 and TRBJ2-5; 7 nucleotides match TRBD1. CDR3 size: 15 residues. Trimming took 6 bases from V and 2 from J; bases not matched to a gene: 9. Per the germline V gene, CDR1 is MNHEY and CDR2 is SMNVEV (reference sequence). The CDR3: CASSSGTAKQETQYF. The DNA of the CDR3 is TGTGCCAGCAGCTCGGGGACAGCCAAGCAAGAGACCCAGTACTTC.

The rearrangement links TRBV9 to TRBJ2-1; 10 nucleotides line up with TRBD2. CDR3 length: 16 residues. Trimming took 0 bases from V and 10 from J; bases not matched to a gene: 10. The germline gives CDR1 SGDLS, CDR2 YYNGEE. The CDR3 loop reads CASSVGGAGGPLEQFF. Here the CDR3 DNA reads TGTGCCAGCAGCGTAGGAGGAGCGGGAGGGCCTTTAGAGCAGTTCTTC.

The V call is TRBV29-1, the J call TRBJ1-1; D gene unclear. CDR3 length equals 14 residues. V dropped 6 bases and J dropped 1 base, with 15 bases sitting between them. Looked up from germline, CDR1 is SQVTM and CDR2 is ANQGSEA. The CDR3 region is CSVHYVGGNTEAFF. CDR3 nucleotide sequence: TGCAGCGTCCACTATGTGGGTGGGAACACTGAAGCTTTCTTT. The full variable domain, its missing parts supplied by reference TRBV29-1 and TRBJ1-1, is SAVISQKPSRDICQRGTSLTIQCQVDSQVTMMFWYRQQPGQSLTLIATANQGSEATYESGFVIDKFPISRPNLTFSTLTVSNMSPEDSSIYLCSVHYVGGNTEAFFGQGTRLTVV.

This clone was seen just once. The chain couples TRBV28 to TRBJ1-1; D not resolved. V lost 7 bases to trimming and J lost 1 base, with 4 bases between them. The germline gives CDR1 MDHEN, CDR2 SYDVKM. This CDR3 contains 11 residues. The CDR3 region is CASTQNTEAFF. As DNA, the CDR3 is TGTGCCAGCACCCAGAACACTGAAGCTTTCTTT.

The rearrangement links TRBV24-1 to TRBJ2-3, with 10 nucleotides matching TRBD2. Germline assignment: CDR1 KGHDR and CDR2 SFDVKD. The CDR3 has 15 residues. Trimming cost V 5 bases and J 3 bases; bases outside gene matches: 4. For the CDR3, the DNA is TGTGCCACCAGTGGACCGGGACTAGCGACAGATACGCAGTATTTT. Protein product: CATSGPGLATDTQYF.

The chain uses TRBV19 and TRBJ2-5; 9 bases are shared with TRBD1. V lost 6 bases and J lost 3; bases outside the gene matches: 2. Germline V gene lookup returns CDR1 LNHDA and CDR2 SQIVND (reference sequence). CDR3 length: 13 amino acids. CDR3 region: CASSRQGEETQYF. Written as DNA, the CDR3 is TGTGCCAGTAGCCGACAGGGGGAAGAGACCCAGTACTTC.